The clone carrying this T cell receptor beta chain has ten or more counts. Its antigen is undetermined. RNA transcripts yielded amplified TCR beta CDR3 regions. The primer set for the first-round RT-PCR of the TCR CDR3 was HTBI. In TCRdb, the multiplex PCR reads were re-called with MiXCR into one record per CDR3 protein. The sample yields around 250,000 distinct CDR3 sequences, 16% seen once. The J segment lost 7 bases and the V segment lost 7 bases, leaving 9 bases of the junction unmatched. This CDR3 spans 14 amino acids. The germline CDR1 and CDR2 sequences are MNHNS and SASEGT. These data are taken from a study of T cells in Graves' hyperthyroidism and ophthalmopathy. About the study: Specimen type is peripheral blood, collected at initial diagnosis prior to any treatment. Study results and caveats: It was a median around 6 months before onset that the model predicted ophthalmopathy. Ophthalmopathy and stable hyperthyroidism were told apart by a 13 V-J model.

The receptor comes from a woman between 18 and 30 years old with Graves' ophthalmopathy. The chain uses TRBV6-1 and TRBJ2-7, with TRBD2 matching over 11 bases. The sample consisted of blood. CDR3 loop: CASTDVLAGEEQYF. CDR3 nucleotide sequence: TGTGCCAGCACTGACGTACTAGCGGGAGAAGAGCAGTACTTC.